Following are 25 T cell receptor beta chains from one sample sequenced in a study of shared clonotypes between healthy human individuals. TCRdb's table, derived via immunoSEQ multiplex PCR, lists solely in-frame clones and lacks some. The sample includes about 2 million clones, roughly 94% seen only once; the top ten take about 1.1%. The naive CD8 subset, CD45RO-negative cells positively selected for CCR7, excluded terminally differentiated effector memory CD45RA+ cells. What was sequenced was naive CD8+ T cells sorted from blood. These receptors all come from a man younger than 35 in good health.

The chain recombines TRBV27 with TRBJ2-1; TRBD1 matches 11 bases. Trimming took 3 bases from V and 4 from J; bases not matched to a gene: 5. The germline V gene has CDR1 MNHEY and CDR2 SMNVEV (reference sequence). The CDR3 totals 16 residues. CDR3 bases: TGTGCCAGCAGTTTCACTGGGACAGGGGGATACAATGAGCAGTTCTTC. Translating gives CASSFTGTGGYNEQFF.

The CDR3 DNA reads TGTGCCAGCAGAAACGACCCTCGGGGGACAGATTACAATGAGCAGTTCTTC. Its translation is CASRNDPRGTDYNEQFF. The gene calls are TRBV27 and TRBJ2-1; TRBD1 is a possible D gene (7 bases). Trimming took off 6 bases at V and 4 bases at J, with 22 bases between the two ends. The germline V gene has CDR1 MNHEY and CDR2 SMNVEV (reference sequence). The CDR3 runs 17 residues.

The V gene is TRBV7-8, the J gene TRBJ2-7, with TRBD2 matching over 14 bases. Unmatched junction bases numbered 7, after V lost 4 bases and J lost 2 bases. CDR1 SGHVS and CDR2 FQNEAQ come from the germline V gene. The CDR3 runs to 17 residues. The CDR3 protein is CASSSGLAGGYPYEQYF. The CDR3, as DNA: TGTGCCAGCAGCTCAGGACTAGCGGGGGGTTATCCCTACGAGCAGTACTTC. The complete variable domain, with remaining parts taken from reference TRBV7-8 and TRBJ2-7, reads GAGVSQSPRYKVAKRGQDVALRCDPISGHVSLFWYQQALGQGPEFLTYFQNEAQLDKSGLPSDRFFAERPEGSVSTLKIQRTQQEDSAVYLCASSSGLAGGYPYEQYFGPGTRLTVT.

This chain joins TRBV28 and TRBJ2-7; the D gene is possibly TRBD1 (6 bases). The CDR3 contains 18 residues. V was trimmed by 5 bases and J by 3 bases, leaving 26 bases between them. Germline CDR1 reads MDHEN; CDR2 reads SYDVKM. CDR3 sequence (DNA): TGTGCCAGCAGTACCCCCCCTTTCCAGACAGGAACCAACTACGAGCAGTACTTC. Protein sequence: CASSTPPFQTGTNYEQYF.

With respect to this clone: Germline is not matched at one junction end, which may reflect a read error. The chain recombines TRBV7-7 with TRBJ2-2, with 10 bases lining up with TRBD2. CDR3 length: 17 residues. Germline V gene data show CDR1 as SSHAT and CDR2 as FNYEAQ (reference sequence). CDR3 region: CASSLAGTSDDTGELFF. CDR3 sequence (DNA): TGTGCTAGCAGCTTAGCGGGGACTAGCGATGACACCGGGGAGCTGTTTTTT.

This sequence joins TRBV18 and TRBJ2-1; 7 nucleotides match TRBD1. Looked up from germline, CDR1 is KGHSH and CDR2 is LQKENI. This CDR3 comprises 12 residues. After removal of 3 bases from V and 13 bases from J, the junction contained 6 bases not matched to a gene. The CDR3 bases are TGTGCCAGCTCACCCCAGGGGGTAGAACAGTTCTTC. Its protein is CASSPQGVEQFF.

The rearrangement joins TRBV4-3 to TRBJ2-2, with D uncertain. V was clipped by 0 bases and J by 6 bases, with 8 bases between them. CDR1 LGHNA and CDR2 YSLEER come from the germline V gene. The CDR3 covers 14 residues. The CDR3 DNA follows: TGCGCCAGCAGCCAAGATATGGCCGCCGGGGAGCTGTTTTTT. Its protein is CASSQDMAAGELFF.

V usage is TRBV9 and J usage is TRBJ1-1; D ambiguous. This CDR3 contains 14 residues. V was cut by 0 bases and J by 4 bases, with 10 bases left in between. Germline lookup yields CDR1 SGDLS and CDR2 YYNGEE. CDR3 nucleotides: TGTGCCAGCAGCGTAGGCGGGTATGGCACTGAAGCTTTCTTT. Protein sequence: CASSVGGYGTEAFF.

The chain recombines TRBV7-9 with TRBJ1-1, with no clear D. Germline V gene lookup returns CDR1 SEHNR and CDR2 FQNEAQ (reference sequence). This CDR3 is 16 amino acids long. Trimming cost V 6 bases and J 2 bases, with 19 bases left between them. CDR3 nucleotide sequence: TGTGCCAGCAGTCAATCCCTGCTCCCGAGCAACACTGAAGCTTTCTTT. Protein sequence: CASSQSLLPSNTEAFF.

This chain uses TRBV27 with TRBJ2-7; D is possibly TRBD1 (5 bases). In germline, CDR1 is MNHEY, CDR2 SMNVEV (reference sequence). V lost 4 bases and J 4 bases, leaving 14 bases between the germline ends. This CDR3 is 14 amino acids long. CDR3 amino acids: CASSWKGSEYEQYF. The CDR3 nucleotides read TGTGCCAGCAGTTGGAAGGGGTCGGAGTACGAGCAGTACTTC.

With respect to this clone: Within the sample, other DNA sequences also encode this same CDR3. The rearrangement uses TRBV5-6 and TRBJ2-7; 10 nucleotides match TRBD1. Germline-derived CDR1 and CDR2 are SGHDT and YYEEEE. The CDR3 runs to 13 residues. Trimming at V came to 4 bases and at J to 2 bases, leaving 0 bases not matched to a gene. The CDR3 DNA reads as TGTGCCAGCAGCGGACAGGGGGCCTACGAGCAGTACTTC. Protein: CASSGQGAYEQYF.

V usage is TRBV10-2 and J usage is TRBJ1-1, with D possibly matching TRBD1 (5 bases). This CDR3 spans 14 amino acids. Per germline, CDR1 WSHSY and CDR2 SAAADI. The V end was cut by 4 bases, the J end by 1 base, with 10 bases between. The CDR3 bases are TGCGCCAGCAGTGGGGCAGGGACGAACACTGAAGCTTTCTTT. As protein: CASSGAGTNTEAFF.

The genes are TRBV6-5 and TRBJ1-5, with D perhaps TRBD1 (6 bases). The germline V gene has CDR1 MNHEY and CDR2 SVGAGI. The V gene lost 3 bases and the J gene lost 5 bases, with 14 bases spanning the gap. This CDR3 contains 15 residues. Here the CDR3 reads CASSYGPTGHQPQHF. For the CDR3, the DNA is TGTGCCAGCAGTTATGGACCTACAGGGCATCAGCCCCAGCATTTT.

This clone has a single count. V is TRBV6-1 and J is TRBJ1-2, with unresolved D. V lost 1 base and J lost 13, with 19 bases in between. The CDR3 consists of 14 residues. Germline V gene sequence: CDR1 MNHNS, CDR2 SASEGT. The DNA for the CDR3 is TGTGCCAGCAGTGAAGATCTAAGAACACGGCTTAGCACCTTC. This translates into CASSEDLRTRLSTF.

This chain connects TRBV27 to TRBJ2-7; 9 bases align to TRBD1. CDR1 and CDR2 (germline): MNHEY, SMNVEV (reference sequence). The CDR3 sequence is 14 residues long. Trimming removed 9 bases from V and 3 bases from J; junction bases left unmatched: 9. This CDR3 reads CASHSWDRDYEQYF. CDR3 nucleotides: TGTGCCAGTCATTCCTGGGACAGGGACTACGAGCAGTACTTC.

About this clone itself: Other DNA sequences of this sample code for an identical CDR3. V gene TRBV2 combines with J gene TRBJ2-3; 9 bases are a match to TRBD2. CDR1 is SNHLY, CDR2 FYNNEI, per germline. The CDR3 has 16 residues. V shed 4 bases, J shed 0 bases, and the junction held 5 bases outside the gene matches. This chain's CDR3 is CASSGLAGTSTDTQYF. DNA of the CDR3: TGTGCCAGCAGTGGGCTAGCGGGGACAAGCACAGATACGCAGTATTTT.

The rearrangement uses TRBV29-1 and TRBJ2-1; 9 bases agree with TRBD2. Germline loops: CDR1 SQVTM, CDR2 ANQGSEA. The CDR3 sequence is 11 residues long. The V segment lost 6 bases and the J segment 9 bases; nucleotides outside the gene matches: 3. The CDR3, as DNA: TGCAGCGTCCTACTAGCGGGTGAGCAGTTCTTC. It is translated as CSVLLAGEQFF.

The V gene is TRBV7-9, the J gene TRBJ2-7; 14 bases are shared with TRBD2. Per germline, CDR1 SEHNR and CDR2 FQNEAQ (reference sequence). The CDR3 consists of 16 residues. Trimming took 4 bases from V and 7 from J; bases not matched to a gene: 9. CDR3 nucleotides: TGTGCCAGCAGCTCATGGACTAGCGGGGGGTTCTGGGAGCAGTACTTC. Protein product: CASSSWTSGGFWEQYF.

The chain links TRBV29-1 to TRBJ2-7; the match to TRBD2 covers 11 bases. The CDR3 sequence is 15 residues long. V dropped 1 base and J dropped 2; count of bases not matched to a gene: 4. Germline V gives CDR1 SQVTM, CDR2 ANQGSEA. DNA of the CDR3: TGCAGCGTTGAAGTTTCGGGACTAGCGGCCTACGAGCAGTACTTC. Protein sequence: CSVEVSGLAAYEQYF.

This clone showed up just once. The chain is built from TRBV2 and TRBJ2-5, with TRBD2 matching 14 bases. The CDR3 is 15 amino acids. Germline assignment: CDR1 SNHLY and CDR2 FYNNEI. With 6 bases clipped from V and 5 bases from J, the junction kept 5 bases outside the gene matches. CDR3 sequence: CASSTGLAGVETQYF. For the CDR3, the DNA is TGTGCCAGCAGCACGGGACTAGCGGGAGTGGAGACCCAGTACTTC.

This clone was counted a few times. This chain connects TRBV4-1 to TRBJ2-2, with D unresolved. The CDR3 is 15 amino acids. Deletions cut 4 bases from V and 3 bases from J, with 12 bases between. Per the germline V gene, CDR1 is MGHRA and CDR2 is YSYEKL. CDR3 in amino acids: CASSLKTPYTGELFF. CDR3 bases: TGCGCCAGCAGCCTAAAAACACCCTACACCGGGGAGCTGTTTTTT.

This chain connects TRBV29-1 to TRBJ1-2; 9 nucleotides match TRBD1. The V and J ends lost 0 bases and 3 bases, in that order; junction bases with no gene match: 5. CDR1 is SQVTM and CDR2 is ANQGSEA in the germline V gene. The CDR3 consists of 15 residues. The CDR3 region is CSVEDGGQGDYGYTF. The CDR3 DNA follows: TGCAGCGTTGAAGATGGGGGACAGGGCGACTATGGCTACACCTTC.

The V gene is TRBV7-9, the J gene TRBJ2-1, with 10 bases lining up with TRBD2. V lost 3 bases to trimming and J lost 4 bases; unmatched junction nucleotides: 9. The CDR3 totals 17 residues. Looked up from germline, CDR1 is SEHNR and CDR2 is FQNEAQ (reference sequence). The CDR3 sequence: CASSFPRQLAGYNEQFF. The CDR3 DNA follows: TGTGCCAGCAGCTTCCCTAGGCAACTAGCGGGGTACAATGAGCAGTTCTTC.

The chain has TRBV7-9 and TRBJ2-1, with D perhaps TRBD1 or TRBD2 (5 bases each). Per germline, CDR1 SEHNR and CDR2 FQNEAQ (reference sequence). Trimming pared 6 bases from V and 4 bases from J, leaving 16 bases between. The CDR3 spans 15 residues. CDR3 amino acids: CASSSPTGTYNEQFF. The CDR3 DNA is TGTGCCAGCAGTTCACCTACCGGGACGTACAATGAGCAGTTCTTC.

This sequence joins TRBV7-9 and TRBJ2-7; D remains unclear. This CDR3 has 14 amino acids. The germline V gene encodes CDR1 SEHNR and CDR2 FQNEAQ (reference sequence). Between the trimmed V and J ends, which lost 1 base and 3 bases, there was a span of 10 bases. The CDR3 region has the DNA TGTGCCAGCAGCTTAGAACCGGGCGACTACGAGCAGTACTTC. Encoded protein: CASSLEPGDYEQYF. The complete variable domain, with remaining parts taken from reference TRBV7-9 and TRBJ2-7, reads DTGVSQNPRHKITKRGQNVTFRCDPISEHNRLYWYRQTLGQGPEFLTYFQNEAQLEKSRLLSDRFSAERPKGSFSTLEIQRTEQGDSAMYLCASSLEPGDYEQYFGPGTRLTVT.